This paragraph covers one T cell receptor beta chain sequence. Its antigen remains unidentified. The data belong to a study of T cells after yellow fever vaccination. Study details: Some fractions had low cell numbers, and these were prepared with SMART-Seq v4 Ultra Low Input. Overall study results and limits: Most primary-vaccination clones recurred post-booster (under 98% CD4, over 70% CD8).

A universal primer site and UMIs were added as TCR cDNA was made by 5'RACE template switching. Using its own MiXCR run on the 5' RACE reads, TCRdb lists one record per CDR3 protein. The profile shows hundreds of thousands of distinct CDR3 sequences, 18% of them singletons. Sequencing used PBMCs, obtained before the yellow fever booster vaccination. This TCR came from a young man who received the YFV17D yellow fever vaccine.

The CDR3 DNA reads TGTGCCAGCAGTTTAATCGGCGATACCCAGTACTTC. Its protein is CASSLIGDTQYF. The chain uses TRBV12-3 or TRBV12-4 and TRBJ2-5; D is uncertain. V lost 2 bases and J 8 bases, leaving 9 bases between the germline ends. The CDR3 has 12 amino acids.